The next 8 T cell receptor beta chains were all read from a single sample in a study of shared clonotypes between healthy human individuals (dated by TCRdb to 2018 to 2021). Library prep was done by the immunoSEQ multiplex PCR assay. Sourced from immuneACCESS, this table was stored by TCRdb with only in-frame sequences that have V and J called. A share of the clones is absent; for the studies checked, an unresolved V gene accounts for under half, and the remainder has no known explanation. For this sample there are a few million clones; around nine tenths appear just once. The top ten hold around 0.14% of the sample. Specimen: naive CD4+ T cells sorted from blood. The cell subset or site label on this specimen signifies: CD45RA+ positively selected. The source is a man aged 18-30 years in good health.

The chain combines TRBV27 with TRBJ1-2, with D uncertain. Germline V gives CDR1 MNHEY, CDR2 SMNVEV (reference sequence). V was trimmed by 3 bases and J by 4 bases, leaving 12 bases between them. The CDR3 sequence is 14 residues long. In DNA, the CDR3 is TGTGCCAGCAGTTTCCAGGACGGGCGCTATGGCTACACCTTC. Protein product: CASSFQDGRYGYTF.

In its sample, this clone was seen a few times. CDR3 residues: CASSRDTREKLFF. The CDR3 bases are TGTGCCAGCTCCCGGGACACAAGAGAAAAACTGTTTTTT. V usage is TRBV18 and J usage is TRBJ1-4; D is possibly TRBD1 (6 bases). The CDR3 contains 13 residues. Looked up from germline, CDR1 is KGHSH and CDR2 is LQKENI. The V end was cut by 6 bases, the J end by 8 bases, with 13 bases between.

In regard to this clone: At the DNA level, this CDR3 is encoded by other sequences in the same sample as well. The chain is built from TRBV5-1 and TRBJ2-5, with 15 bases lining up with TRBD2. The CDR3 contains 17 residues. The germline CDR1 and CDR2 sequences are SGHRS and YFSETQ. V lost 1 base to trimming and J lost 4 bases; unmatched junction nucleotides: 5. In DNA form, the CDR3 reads TGCGCCAGCAGCTTGAGGACTAGCGGGGGGGCAACAGAGACCCAGTACTTC. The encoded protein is CASSLRTSGGATETQYF.

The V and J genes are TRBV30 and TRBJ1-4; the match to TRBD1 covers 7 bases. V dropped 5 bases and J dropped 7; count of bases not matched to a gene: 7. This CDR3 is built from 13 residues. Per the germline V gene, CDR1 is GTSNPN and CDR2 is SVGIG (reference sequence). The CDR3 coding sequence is TGTGCCTGGTTAGGACAGGCTGGTGAAAAACTGTTTTTT. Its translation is CAWLGQAGEKLFF.

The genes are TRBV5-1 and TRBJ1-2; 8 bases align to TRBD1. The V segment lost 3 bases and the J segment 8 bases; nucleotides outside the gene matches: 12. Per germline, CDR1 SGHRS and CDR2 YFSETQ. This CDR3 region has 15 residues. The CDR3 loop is CASSSTETGVRGYTF. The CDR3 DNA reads TGCGCCAGCAGCTCCACCGAGACAGGGGTAAGAGGCTACACCTTC.

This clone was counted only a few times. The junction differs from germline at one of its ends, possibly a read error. DNA of the CDR3: TGTGCCAGCAGCGCAGGGGATATAACAGGACTCTGG. Translating gives CASSAGDITGLW. The chain couples TRBV5-4 to TRBJ1-1, with D possibly TRBD1 on 6 matching bases. The length of the CDR3 is 12 residues. CDR1 and CDR2 from the germline V gene are SGHNT and YYREEE (reference sequence).

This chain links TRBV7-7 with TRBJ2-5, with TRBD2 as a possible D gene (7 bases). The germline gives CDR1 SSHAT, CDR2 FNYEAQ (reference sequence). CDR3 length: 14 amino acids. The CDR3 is CASGIKGGGETQYF. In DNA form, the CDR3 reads TGTGCTAGCGGCATAAAAGGGGGAGGGGAGACCCAGTACTTC.

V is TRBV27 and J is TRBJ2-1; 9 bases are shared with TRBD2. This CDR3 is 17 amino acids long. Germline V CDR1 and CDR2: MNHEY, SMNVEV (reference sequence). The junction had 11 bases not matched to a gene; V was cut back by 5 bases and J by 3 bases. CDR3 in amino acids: CASSRGLARTIYNEQFF. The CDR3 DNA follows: TGTGCCAGCAGTAGGGGACTAGCCCGAACCATCTACAATGAGCAGTTCTTC.